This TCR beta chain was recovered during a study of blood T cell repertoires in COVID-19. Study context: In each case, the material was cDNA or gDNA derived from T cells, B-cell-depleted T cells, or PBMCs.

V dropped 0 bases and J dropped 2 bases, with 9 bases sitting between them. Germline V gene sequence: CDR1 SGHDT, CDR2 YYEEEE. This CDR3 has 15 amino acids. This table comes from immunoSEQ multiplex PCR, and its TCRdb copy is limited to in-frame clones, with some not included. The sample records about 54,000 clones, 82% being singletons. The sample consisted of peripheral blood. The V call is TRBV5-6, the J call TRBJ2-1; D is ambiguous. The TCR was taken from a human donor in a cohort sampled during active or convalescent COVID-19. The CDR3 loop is CASSLALLPYNEQFF. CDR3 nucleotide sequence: TGTGCCAGCAGCTTGGCACTTCTTCCCTACAATGAGCAGTTCTTC.